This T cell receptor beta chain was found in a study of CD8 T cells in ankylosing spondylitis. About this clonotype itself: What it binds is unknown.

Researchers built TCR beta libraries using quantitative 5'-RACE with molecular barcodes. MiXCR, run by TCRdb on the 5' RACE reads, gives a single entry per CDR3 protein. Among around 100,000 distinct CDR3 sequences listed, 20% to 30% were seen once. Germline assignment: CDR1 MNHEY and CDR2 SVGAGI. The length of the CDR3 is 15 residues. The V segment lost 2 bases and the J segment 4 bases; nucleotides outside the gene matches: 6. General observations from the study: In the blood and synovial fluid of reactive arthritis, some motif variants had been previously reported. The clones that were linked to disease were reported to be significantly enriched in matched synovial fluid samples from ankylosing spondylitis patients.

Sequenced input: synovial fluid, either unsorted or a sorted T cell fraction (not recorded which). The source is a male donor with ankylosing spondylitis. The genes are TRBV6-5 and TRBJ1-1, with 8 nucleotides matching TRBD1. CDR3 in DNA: TGTGCCAGCAGTTACGGCCAGGGGGCTTTCACTGAAGCTTTCTTT. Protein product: CASSYGQGAFTEAFF.